Considering frequency, the clone carrying this T cell receptor beta chain is medium-sized. Its antigen remains unidentified. CDR1 is SQVTM and CDR2 is ANQGSEA in the germline V gene. The CDR3 extends over 13 amino acids. Negative magnetic separation was used for the enrichment of total CD8+ T cells. This sample stems from a study of human CD8 memory T cell subsets. General study points: Stem-like memory and precursor exhausted T cells had similarly high diversity, unlike effector memory cells. Beta chains alone were the T cell receptor chains sequenced in the study.

UMI-labeled 5' RACE generated the TCR beta libraries. TCRdb reprocessed the 5' RACE reads and keeps a single row for each CDR3 protein, giving no DNA. This specimen shows 7,000 to 8,500 distinct CDR3 sequences; the ten leading clones hold roughly 22%. Source material: CD8+ T cells from PBMCs. This chain connects TRBV29-1 to TRBJ2-7. This clonotype was obtained from a human donor in good health. The CDR3 sequence: CSVYIGGLYEQYF.